These 2 T cell receptor beta chains originate from one sample sequenced in a study of cytomegalovirus exposure and HLA in healthy donors. Vbeta (60) and Jbeta (13) primers were used in the PCR. Profiled with immunoSEQ multiplex PCR; TCRdb holds only in-frame clones, not every one. Of tens of thousands of clones listed, approximately 71% are singletons. Sequencing was done on a sample of PBMCs. Receptors originate from a woman in her forties in good health and CMV-seronegative.

The rearrangement links TRBV2 to TRBJ2-7, with 9 bases identical to TRBD2. The CDR3 covers 14 residues. The V and J ends lost 4 bases and 3 bases, in that order; junction bases with no gene match: 4. The germline gives CDR1 SNHLY, CDR2 FYNNEI. The CDR3 nucleotides read TGTGCCAGCAGTGCCAGCGGGGGGTACTACGAGCAGTACTTC. The encoded protein is CASSASGGYYEQYF. Drawing the rest from reference TRBV2 and TRBJ2-7, the complete variable domain is EPEVTQTPSHQVTQMGQEVILRCVPISNHLYFYWYRQILGQKVEFLVSFYNNEISEKSEIFDDQFSVERPDGSNFTLKIRSTKLEDSAMYFCASSASGGYYEQYFGPGTRLTVT.

The rearrangement links TRBV19 to TRBJ1-6; 7 bases agree with TRBD1. CDR3 length: 13 residues. Germline CDR1 and CDR2: LNHDA and SQIVND (reference sequence). V lost 4 bases, J lost 13 bases, and 7 bases stayed unmatched. CDR3 in amino acids: CASSTGAQGPLHF. CDR3 bases: TGTGCCAGTAGTACGGGGGCACAGGGGCCCCTCCACTTT.